The 18 T cell receptor beta chains listed next were all sequenced from one sample in a study of blood T cell repertoires in COVID-19 (dated by TCRdb to the early 2020s). The library was obtained by the immunoSEQ multiplex PCR assay. TCRdb stores this immuneACCESS table with in-frame sequences only. Part of the clones is absent; in the studies checked, under half of the shortfall reflects unresolved V genes, and no reason is known for the rest. Recorded for this sample are 180,000 or so clones; roughly 80% of them occurred a single time. The top ten hold 8.4% of the sample. The sequenced material came from peripheral blood. Receptor source: a woman in her 70s with acute or convalescent COVID-19.

The rearrangement links TRBV6-5 to TRBJ1-6; TRBD1 is a possible D gene (6 bases). The ends were cut back, 7 bases at V and 7 bases at J, with 17 bases in the middle. The CDR3 runs to 15 residues. CDR1 is MNHEY and CDR2 is SVGAGI in the germline V gene. Written as DNA, the CDR3 is TGTGCCAGCAAACTCGGACAGTCAGGAAATTCACCCCTCCACTTT. Amino acids: CASKLGQSGNSPLHF.

The V and J genes are TRBV9 and TRBJ1-1, with 7 bases identical to TRBD1. V lost 6 bases and J lost 2; bases outside the gene matches: 10. CDR1 is SGDLS and CDR2 is YYNGEE in the germline V gene. The CDR3 is made up of 15 amino acids. In DNA form, the CDR3 reads TGTGCCAGCACGCAAACCGGGACAGTTAACACTGAAGCTTTCTTT. Translating it yields CASTQTGTVNTEAFF. Drawing the rest from reference TRBV9 and TRBJ1-1, the complete variable domain is DSGVTQTPKHLITATGQRVTLRCSPRSGDLSVYWYQQSLDQGLQFLIQYYNGEERAKGNILERFSAQQFPDLHSELNLSSLELGDSALYFCASTQTGTVNTEAFFGQGTRLTVV.

The gene calls are TRBV18 and TRBJ1-1, with D possibly matching TRBD1 (5 bases). This CDR3 has 17 amino acids. V lost 0 bases, J lost 0 bases, and 14 bases lay in between. CDR1 and CDR2 from the germline V gene are KGHSH and LQKENI. DNA of the CDR3: TGTGCCAGCTCACCACCGACGGGGGGTCGCATGAACACTGAAGCTTTCTTT. Protein product: CASSPPTGGRMNTEAFF.

The CDR3 loop reads CASSLGRDNEQFF. In DNA form, the CDR3 reads TGTGCCAGCAGCTTAGGTCGAGACAATGAGCAGTTCTTC. This chain joins TRBV7-2 and TRBJ2-1; D not certain. Germline V gene lookup returns CDR1 SGHTA and CDR2 FQGNSA. CDR3 length equals 13 residues. V shed 1 base and J shed 5 bases, with 6 bases lying between them.

The chain recombines TRBV7-6 with TRBJ1-2; no firm D call. This CDR3 contains 16 residues. CDR1 and CDR2 from the germline V gene are SGHVS and FNYEAQ. Trimming took off 5 bases at V and 8 bases at J, with 24 bases between the two ends. The CDR3 nucleotides read TGTGCCAGCAGCCGATCCTTAAGCGGGGTGAACCTGGGCTACACCTTC. This codes for CASSRSLSGVNLGYTF.

This chain joins TRBV19 and TRBJ2-7; 9 bases align to TRBD1. The CDR3 has 16 residues. CDR1 is LNHDA, CDR2 SQIVND, per germline (reference sequence). Germline trimming cut 0 bases from V and 1 base from J; bases unmatched to any gene: 4. The CDR3 coding sequence is TGTGCCAGTAGTATAGAGGCCGGGACAGGGTCCTACGAGCAGTACTTC. Protein product: CASSIEAGTGSYEQYF.

The chain uses TRBV7-9 and TRBJ2-7, with 9 bases aligning to TRBD1. This CDR3 is 15 amino acids long. CDR1 and CDR2 from the germline V gene are SEHNR and FQNEAQ (reference sequence). With 4 bases clipped from V and 8 bases from J, the junction kept 12 bases outside the gene matches. The DNA for the CDR3 is TGTGCCAGCAGCTCCAGACAGGGGGGATTGGGTAAGCAGTACTTC. It translates to CASSSRQGGLGKQYF.

The CDR3 spells CASRRTGDSDEQYF. CDR3 DNA sequence: TGTGCCAGCAGGAGGACAGGGGATAGTGACGAGCAGTACTTC. The chain recombines TRBV6-5 with TRBJ2-7; 9 bases match TRBD1. The CDR3 runs to 14 residues. Germline values: CDR1 MNHEY, CDR2 SVGAGI. Trimming removed 6 bases from V and 5 bases from J; junction bases left unmatched: 8.

The chain carries TRBV3-1 (or the pseudogene TRBV3-2) and TRBJ1-2; 10 bases are shared with TRBD1. The V gene end was trimmed by 4 bases and the J gene end by 7 bases; junction bases not matched to a gene: 3. Germline CDR1 is LGHDT and CDR2 is YNNKEL (reference sequence). The CDR3 has 13 amino acids. CDR3 bases: TGTGCCAGCAGCCCCAGGACAGGGGGTGGCTACACCTTC. Amino acids: CASSPRTGGGYTF.

The genes are TRBV6-2 or TRBV6-3 and TRBJ1-1; TRBD1 aligns across 7 bases. From germline, CDR1 is MNHEY and CDR2 SVGEGT. The CDR3 has 17 amino acids. Trimming took 2 bases from V and 2 from J; bases not matched to a gene: 11. The CDR3 DNA reads TGTGCCAGCAGTTACATCCTGGGTATAGGGGGCAACACTGAAGCTTTCTTT. This translates into CASSYILGIGGNTEAFF.

This clone was counted only a few times. The chain combines TRBV2 with TRBJ2-1, with 9 bases lining up with TRBD1. V dropped 6 bases and J dropped 6; count of bases not matched to a gene: 9. This CDR3 region has 15 residues. Germline assignment: CDR1 SNHLY and CDR2 FYNNEI. DNA of the CDR3: TGTGCCAGCAGGGGACAGGGCGGTTTAGGCAATGAGCAGTTCTTC. Protein: CASRGQGGLGNEQFF.

V and J are TRBV28 and TRBJ1-1, with D possibly TRBD1 on 5 matching bases. Trimming pared 5 bases from V and 6 bases from J, leaving 13 bases between. Germline V CDR1 and CDR2: MDHEN, SYDVKM. The CDR3 spans 13 residues. The CDR3 loop reads CASSQARGPEAFF. In nucleotides, the CDR3 is TGTGCCAGCAGTCAGGCGCGGGGACCTGAAGCTTTCTTT.

The J gene is TRBJ1-2, the V gene TRBV28; tentative D call: TRBD1 (6 bases). The germline V gene has CDR1 MDHEN and CDR2 SYDVKM. The length of the CDR3 is 17 residues. Trimming shortened V by 1 base and J by 0 bases, and 15 bases separated the two germline ends. The CDR3 loop is CASSLSARGYTNYGYTF. The CDR3 nucleotides read TGTGCCAGCAGTTTATCAGCCAGGGGCTACACTAACTATGGCTACACCTTC.

V and J are TRBV6-2 or TRBV6-3 and TRBJ1-1; 8 bases fit TRBD1. The V segment lost 5 bases and the J segment 12 bases; nucleotides outside the gene matches: 11. Germline CDR1 is MNHEY and CDR2 is SVGEGT. The CDR3 loop spans 13 amino acids. Written as DNA, the CDR3 is TGTGCCAGCAGTGCCTCCGGGACAGGCTGGACTTTCTTT. This translates into CASSASGTGWTFF.

The rearrangement joins TRBV2 to TRBJ2-3; D perhaps matches TRBD2 (6 bases). V gave up 6 bases and J gave up 1 base, with 11 bases separating them. The CDR3 consists of 14 residues. CDR1 SNHLY and CDR2 FYNNEI come from the germline V gene. CDR3 residues: CASRASSGTDTQYF. The CDR3 nucleotides read TGTGCCAGCAGAGCCTCTAGCGGCACAGATACGCAGTATTTT.

In this sample, this clone turned up once. The chain is built from TRBV11-2 and TRBJ1-2, with D tentatively TRBD1 (5 bases). There are 15 residues in the CDR3. From germline, CDR1 is SGHAT and CDR2 FQNNGV. Trimming left V 0 bases short and J 5 bases short, with 13 bases between. CDR3 region: CASSLEGEGRYGYTF. The CDR3 region has the DNA TGTGCCAGCAGCTTAGAAGGGGAGGGGCGGTATGGCTACACCTTC.

This chain links TRBV4-3 with TRBJ1-2; maybe TRBD1 (6 bases). The CDR3 runs 16 residues. The V end was cut by 0 bases, the J end by 7 bases, with 18 bases between. The germline V gene has CDR1 LGHNA and CDR2 YSLEER. This chain's CDR3 is CASSQEGGQGFRGYTF. The CDR3 DNA follows: TGCGCCAGCAGCCAAGAGGGAGGGCAGGGGTTCCGTGGCTACACCTTC.

The rearrangement links TRBV10-3 to TRBJ1-6; 11 bases match TRBD1. The CDR3 runs 16 residues. V trimming: 6 bases; J trimming: 2 bases; junction bases outside the gene matches: 3. Germline CDR1 is ENHRY and CDR2 is SYGVKD. CDR3 in amino acids: CAIRGTGGTYNSPLHF. The CDR3 nucleotides read TGTGCCATCAGGGGGACAGGGGGAACCTATAATTCACCCCTCCACTTT.